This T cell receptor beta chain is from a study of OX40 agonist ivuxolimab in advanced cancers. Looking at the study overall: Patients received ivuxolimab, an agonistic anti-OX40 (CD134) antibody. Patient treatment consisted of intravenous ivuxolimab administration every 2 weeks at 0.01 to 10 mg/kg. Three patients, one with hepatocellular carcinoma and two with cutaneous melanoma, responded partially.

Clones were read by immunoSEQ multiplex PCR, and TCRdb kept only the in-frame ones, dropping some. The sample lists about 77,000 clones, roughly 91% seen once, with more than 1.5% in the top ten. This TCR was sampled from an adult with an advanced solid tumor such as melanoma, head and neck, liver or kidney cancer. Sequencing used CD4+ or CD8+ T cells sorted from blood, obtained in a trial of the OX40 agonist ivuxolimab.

CDR3 region: CASLWGRAGSTDTQYF. The CDR3 DNA follows: TGTGCCAGCCTTTGGGGGAGGGCCGGGAGCACAGATACGCAGTATTTT. The rearrangement joins TRBV7-2 to TRBJ2-3; 7 positions agree with TRBD2. V lost 8 bases, J lost 0 bases, and 11 bases stayed unmatched. This CDR3 comprises 16 residues. The germline V gene has CDR1 SGHTA and CDR2 FQGNSA.